This T cell receptor (beta chain) was recorded in a study of blood T cell repertoires in COVID-19. The V end was cut by 0 bases, the J end by 5 bases, with 16 bases between. The CDR3 has 16 amino acids. Germline V lookup: CDR1 LGHNA, CDR2 YSLEER. In the study's own analysis: Amplifying reference gene primers gave estimates of nucleated cell counts. This table comes from immunoSEQ multiplex PCR, and its TCRdb copy is limited to in-frame clones, with some not included. V, J and clone size were drawn from that table, and D and trimming were deduced from the DNA. The sample holds around 160,000 clones, 80% seen once.

The chain recombines TRBV4-3 with TRBJ1-2, with TRBD1 as a possible D gene (6 bases). The sequence came from a man aged 60 to 75 with active or convalescent COVID-19. Sequenced material: peripheral blood. The CDR3 reads CASSQDFGDNSYGYTF. CDR3 nucleotides: TGCGCCAGCAGCCAAGATTTCGGGGACAATAGTTATGGCTACACCTTC.